The entry below describes one TCR beta chain. This entry comes from a study of blood T cell repertoires in COVID-19. Per the authors' pipeline: Amplification from reference gene primers served as the basis for estimated nucleated cell counts. TCRdb's copy holds only in-frame clones and misses some; the assay was immunoSEQ multiplex PCR. V and J calls and clone size are copied from that table; D and trimming were computed from the DNA. The sample includes 470,000 or so clones, 70% to 90% of them seen just once. V was clipped by 0 bases and J by 1 base, with 7 bases between them. This CDR3 contains 15 residues. Germline CDR1 is LNHNV and CDR2 is YYDKDF (reference sequence).

Sample: peripheral blood. The V and J genes are TRBV15 and TRBJ1-3; the D gene is possibly TRBD1 (5 bases). This TCR was sampled from a human donor in a cohort sampled during active COVID-19. The CDR3 here is CATSRDSGSGNTIYF. In nucleotides, the CDR3 is TGTGCCACCAGCAGAGATTCAGGGTCTGGAAACACCATATATTTT.